This passage covers 17 T cell receptor beta chains from one sample sequenced in a study of blood T cells in healthy people across ages. Sample-barcoded 5' priming and a J-beta primer mix drove a second PCR of 7 to 11 cycles. In TCRdb, the 5' RACE reads were re-called with MiXCR into one record per CDR3 protein. The data show about 840,000 distinct CDR3 sequences, 25% to 30% seen once. These data were also reused for a study on T cells of mothers and their children.

Sequences were obtained from blood. The receptors were sampled from a woman between 40 and 50 years old in good health.

The chain carries TRBV12-3 or TRBV12-4 and TRBJ1-4; D is undetermined. Trimming pared 8 bases from V and 0 bases from J, leaving 10 bases between. This CDR3 is 14 amino acids long. CDR3 bases: TGTGCCAGCTTATCCATGGCAACTAATGAAAAACTGTTTTTT. Protein sequence: CASLSMATNEKLFF.

The V gene is TRBV27, the J gene TRBJ1-5, with no clear D. This CDR3 has 13 amino acids. Germline assignment: CDR1 MNHEY and CDR2 SMNVEV (reference sequence). Between the trimmed V and J ends, which lost 6 bases and 7 bases, there was a span of 13 bases. The CDR3 spells CASRLGASQPQHF. In DNA form, the CDR3 reads TGTGCCAGCAGGTTAGGTGCGTCCCAGCCCCAGCATTTT.

This clonotype has only a few counts. One junction end does not reproduce the germline sequence, and a read error may be involved. The rearrangement uses TRBV7-2 and TRBJ2-3; 8 positions agree with TRBD2. The CDR3 consists of 15 residues. Per germline, CDR1 SGHTA and CDR2 FQGNSA. CDR3 amino acids: CANSFTSGRTDTQYF. In DNA, the CDR3 is TGTGCCAACAGCTTTACTAGCGGCCGCACAGATACGCAGTATTTT.

This clonotype was detected once. The genes are TRBV7-9 and TRBJ2-7; TRBD1 matches 10 bases. V lost 3 bases, J lost 1 base, and 9 bases stayed unmatched. Germline assignment: CDR1 SEHNR and CDR2 FQNEAQ (reference sequence). CDR3 length: 17 amino acids. The CDR3 loop reads CASSFLVGQGPSYEQYF. The CDR3 bases are TGTGCCAGCAGCTTCCTCGTGGGACAGGGGCCTTCCTACGAGCAGTACTTC.

The table lists this clonotype with many counts. The rearrangement links TRBV24-1 to TRBJ2-1; D is unresolved. Germline V CDR1 and CDR2: KGHDR, SFDVKD. The CDR3 contains 14 residues. Trimming took off 3 bases at V and 6 bases at J, with 11 bases between the two ends. The CDR3, as DNA: TGTGCCACCAGTGATACCCGGGCCGTCAATGAGCAGTTCTTC. Protein product: CATSDTRAVNEQFF.

The rearrangement links TRBV7-6 to TRBJ2-1, with 7 bases lining up with TRBD2. This CDR3 is built from 14 residues. J gave up 8 bases and V 5 bases, and 9 bases lay outside the gene matches. Per germline, CDR1 SGHVS and CDR2 FNYEAQ. The DNA of the CDR3 is TGTGCCAGCAGCCCGGGGGGTGGGGGGGATGAGCAGTTCTTC. Translating it yields CASSPGGGGDEQFF.

With regard to this clonotype: This may come from a read error, since a much larger clone is one base off. The chain uses TRBV18 and TRBJ2-6, with D perhaps matching TRBD1 (5 bases). The V gene's germline CDR1 is KGHSH and CDR2 LQKENI. CDR3 length: 16 residues. In DNA form, the CDR3 reads TGTGCCAGCTCACCTCAACGAGGTTCTGGGGCCAACGTCCGGACTTTC. Translation: CASSPQRGSGANVRTF.

The V call is TRBV14, the J call TRBJ1-2, with no clear D. The CDR3 spans 15 residues. Germline V gene sequence: CDR1 SGHDN, CDR2 FVKESK. V lost 2 bases and J 5 bases, leaving 15 bases between the germline ends. CDR3 loop: CASSQRARGTYGYTF. The CDR3 DNA sequence: TGTGCCAGCAGCCAACGGGCCCGAGGAACTTATGGCTACACCTTC. Full variable domain (remainder filled in from reference TRBV14 and TRBJ1-2): EAGVTQFPSHSVIEKGQTVTLRCDPISGHDNLYWYRRVMGKEIKFLLHFVKESKQDESGMPNNRFLAERTGGTYSTLKVQPAELEDSGVYFCASSQRARGTYGYTFGSGTRLTVV.

This clonotype has ten or more counts. The chain recombines TRBV4-3 with TRBJ1-2; 7 bases are shared with TRBD1. V dropped 2 bases and J dropped 3; count of bases not matched to a gene: 6. Looked up from germline, CDR1 is LGHNA and CDR2 is YSLEER. This CDR3 region has 15 residues. This chain's CDR3 is CASSQKATGDYGYTF. CDR3 coding DNA: TGCGCCAGCAGCCAAAAGGCCACAGGGGACTATGGCTACACCTTC.

The chain joins TRBV27 to TRBJ1-2; D may be TRBD1 (6 bases). The CDR3 is 16 amino acids. In germline, CDR1 is MNHEY, CDR2 SMNVEV (reference sequence). Trimming stripped 4 bases from V and 4 bases from J, with 19 bases between. For the CDR3, the DNA is TGTGCCAGCAGTTCTCGGCGTGAACAGGGCGGCTATGGCTACACCTTC. The encoded protein is CASSSRREQGGYGYTF.

In its sample, this clonotype was seen a few times. The chain joins TRBV12-3 or TRBV12-4 to TRBJ1-1, with 7 bases matching TRBD1. J gave up 2 bases and V 6 bases, and 9 bases lay outside the gene matches. The CDR3 is 15 residues long. The DNA of the CDR3 is TGTGCCAGCAGGCAAACCACAGGGGACAACACTGAAGCTTTCTTT. It is translated as CASRQTTGDNTEAFF.

This sequence joins TRBV3-1 and TRBJ2-7; possibly TRBD1 for D (6 bases). Germline V gene sequence: CDR1 LGHDT, CDR2 YNNKEL (reference sequence). This CDR3 is 12 amino acids long. V shed 4 bases and J shed 8 bases, with 12 bases lying between them. CDR3 coding DNA: TGTGCCAGCAGCCTCCCTTGGGGGCAGCAGTACTTC. Its translation: CASSLPWGQQYF.

The chain links TRBV7-9 to TRBJ1-4; D not certain. This CDR3 contains 12 residues. Germline V gene data show CDR1 as SEHNR and CDR2 as FQNEAQ (reference sequence). Trimming cost V 2 bases and J 8 bases, with 6 bases left between them. In nucleotides, the CDR3 is TGTGCCAGCAGCTTATCGTTCGAAAAACTGTTTTTT. Translating gives CASSLSFEKLFF.

This clonotype turned up a few times. The rearrangement links TRBV5-1 to TRBJ2-5, with 8 bases fitting TRBD1. J lost 0 bases, V lost 2 bases, and 3 bases had no gene match. This CDR3 region has 15 residues. From germline, CDR1 is SGHRS and CDR2 YFSETQ. This CDR3 is CASSFGTGHQETQYF. The CDR3 DNA sequence: TGCGCCAGCAGCTTCGGGACAGGCCACCAAGAGACCCAGTACTTC.

This clonotype was observed many times. This chain connects TRBV4-1 to TRBJ2-7; TRBD1 is a possible D gene (6 bases). CDR3 length: 12 residues. The germline gives CDR1 MGHRA, CDR2 YSYEKL. V lost 1 base and J 6 bases, leaving 7 bases between the germline ends. The CDR3 nucleotides are TGCGCCAGCAGCCAAGTAGGGGGCGAGCAGTACTTC. It specifies CASSQVGGEQYF.

As concerns this clonotype: Sequence at one end of the junction differs from germline and may be a read error. This chain joins TRBV11-2 and TRBJ1-3, with a tentative D call TRBD1 (5 bases). The CDR3 runs 19 residues. Germline values: CDR1 SGHAT, CDR2 FQNNGV. The CDR3 DNA is TGCGCCAGCAGCTTACATACAGCGTGGGGCCTTAGCTCTGGAAACACCATATATTTT. Its translation: CASSLHTAWGLSSGNTIYF. The variable domain in full, completed from reference TRBV11-2 and TRBJ1-3, reads EAGVAQSPRYKIIEKRQSVAFWCNPISGHATLYWYQQILGQGPKLLIQFQNNGVVDDSQLPKDRFSAERLKGVDSTLKIQPAKLEDSAVYLCASSLHTAWGLSSGNTIYFGEGSWLTVV.

The rearrangement links TRBV5-1 to TRBJ1-4, with 7 bases fitting TRBD1. The germline V gene encodes CDR1 SGHRS and CDR2 YFSETQ. The CDR3 is made up of 13 amino acids. V was clipped by 1 base and J by 14 bases; unmatched bases: 8. The CDR3 coding sequence is TGCGCCAGCAGCTTGACGCACCGGGACAGCCTGTTTTTT. This encodes CASSLTHRDSLFF.